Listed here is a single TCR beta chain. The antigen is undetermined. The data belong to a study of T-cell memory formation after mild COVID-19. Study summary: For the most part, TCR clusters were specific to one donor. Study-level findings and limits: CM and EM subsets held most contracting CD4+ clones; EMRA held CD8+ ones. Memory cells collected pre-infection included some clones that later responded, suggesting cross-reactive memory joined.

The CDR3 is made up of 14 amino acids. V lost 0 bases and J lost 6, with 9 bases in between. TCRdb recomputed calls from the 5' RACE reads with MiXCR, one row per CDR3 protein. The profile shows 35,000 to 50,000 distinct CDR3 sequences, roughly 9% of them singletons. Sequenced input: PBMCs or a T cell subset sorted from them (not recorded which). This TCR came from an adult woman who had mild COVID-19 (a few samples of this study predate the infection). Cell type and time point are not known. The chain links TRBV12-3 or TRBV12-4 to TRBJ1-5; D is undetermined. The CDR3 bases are TGTGCCAGCAGTTTAGCGACTTCGGGTCAGCCCCAGCATTTT. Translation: CASSLATSGQPQHF.